A selection of T cell receptor beta chains follows, all from one sample in a study of blood T cells in healthy people across ages. TCRdb passed the 5' RACE reads through MiXCR, listing each CDR3 protein once. The sample has over 600,000 distinct CDR3 sequences, more than 35% seen once. Sequencing used blood. All receptors derive from a man older than 75 in good health. The CDR3 runs from the conserved cysteine through the conserved F or W. The order of the fields is D gene, V gene, clone size, J gene, CDR3 protein, CDR3 DNA. The D gene is left open where the match is weak. Not every row has a clone size; where given, it reads once, few, many or a size class.

.	TRBV7-2	many	TRBJ1-1	CASSLVIRQGFLGTEAFF	TGTGCCAGCAGCTTAGTTATCCGGCAGGGGTTCTTGGGCACTGAAGCTTTCTTT
TRBD2	TRBV4-2	.	TRBJ2-7	CASSRTQTWTSGGDEQYF	TGTGCCAGCAGCCGCACCCAGACCTGGACTAGCGGGGGAGACGAGCAGTACTTC
TRBD1	TRBV29-1	.	TRBJ2-7	CSTRGATGVHEQYF	TGCAGCACCCGAGGGGCTACAGGGGTGCACGAGCAGTACTTC
.	TRBV11-3	few	TRBJ2-3	CASSLDLRGTDTQYF	TGTGCCAGCAGCTTAGATTTAAGGGGGACAGATACGCAGTATTTT
.	TRBV7-2	.	TRBJ2-3	CASSLESGRADTQYF	TGTGCCAGCAGCTTAGAGTCCGGCCGCGCAGATACGCAGTATTTT
.	TRBV5-1	.	TRBJ2-5	CASSLAGASINEQYF	TGCGCCAGCAGCTTGGCGGGGGCCTCTATTAATGAGCAGTACTTC
.	TRBV7-9	many	TRBJ2-7	CASSLAGISSYEQYF	TGTGCCAGCAGCTTAGCGGGGATTAGCTCCTACGAGCAGTACTTC
TRBD1	TRBV12-3/TRBV12-4	.	TRBJ1-1	CASRSDRGLGTEAFF	TGTGCCAGCAGATCTGACAGGGGATTGGGCACTGAAGCTTTCTTT
TRBD1	TRBV27	.	TRBJ1-4	CASSTTGVGKLFF	TGTGCCAGCAGCACGACAGGGGTGGGAAAACTGTTTTTT
.	TRBV7-2	few	TRBJ2-1	CASSLGAGGGTNEQFF	TGTGCCAGCAGCTTAGGGGCCGGGGGAGGAACGAATGAGCAGTTCTTC
TRBD1	TRBV11-2	.	TRBJ2-4	CASSLGTDRGFEEQYF	TGTGCCAGCAGCTTAGGAACGGACAGGGGGTTTGAAGAGCAGTACTTC
.	TRBV20-1	.	TRBJ1-1	CSARDRRGLGTEAFF	TGCAGTGCTAGAGATCGCCGGGGATTAGGCACTGAAGCTTTCTTT
.	TRBV5-1	.	TRBJ2-7	CASSLTKSGETQYF	TGCGCCAGCAGCCTGACAAAAAGTGGGGAGACTCAGTACTTC
TRBD1	TRBV29-1	.	TRBJ2-7	CSVAGGRYEQYF	TGCAGCGTTGCAGGGGGACGTTACGAGCAGTACTTC
TRBD2	TRBV7-3	.	TRBJ2-1	CASSLTGVYQLAGRTYNEQFF	TGTGCCAGCAGCTTAACGGGAGTGTACCAATTAGCGGGGAGAACCTACAATGAGCAGTTCTTC
TRBD2	TRBV14	.	TRBJ2-1	CASSQGPAGSLGNEQFF	TGTGCCAGCAGCCAAGGTCCAGCGGGAAGCCTAGGGAATGAGCAGTTCTTC
.	TRBV6-6	few	TRBJ2-5	CASSYRTSLTQTQYF	TGTGCCAGCAGTTACCGGACTTCCCTTACCCAGACCCAGTACTTC
.	TRBV28	.	TRBJ2-7	CASSLGLGAGEQYF	TGTGCCAGCAGTTTGGGTTTGGGGGCAGGGGAGCAGTACTTC
TRBD2	TRBV5-4	few	TRBJ2-5	CASSKKGLAGSNEQYF	TGTGCCAGCAGCAAAAAAGGACTAGCGGGAAGCAATGAGCAGTACTTC
.	TRBV5-6	.	TRBJ2-7	CASSLELAYEQYF	TGTGCCAGCAGCTTGGAGCTGGCCTACGAGCAGTACTTC
TRBD2	TRBV7-2	few	TRBJ2-3	CASSLRSRLAGSGTDTQYF	TGTGCCAGCAGCTTACGTTCGCGGCTAGCGGGAAGCGGTACAGATACGCAGTATTTT
TRBD2	TRBV12-3/TRBV12-4	few	TRBJ2-5	CASSLLTSGRGETQYF	TGTGCCAGCAGTTTACTGACTAGCGGGAGGGGAGAGACCCAGTACTTC
TRBD1	TRBV7-2	.	TRBJ2-3	CASSVDRGFTDTQYF	TGTGCCAGCAGCGTGGACAGGGGGTTCACAGATACGCAGTATTTT
.	TRBV27	.	TRBJ2-3	CAGSLGPLATDTQYF	TGTGCCGGCAGTCTAGGTCCACTTGCGACAGATACGCAGTATTTT
TRBD1	TRBV6-2/TRBV6-3	few	TRBJ1-5	CASSDRRGRISSNQPQHF	TGTGCCAGCAGTGACCGGAGGGGGCGGATTTCTAGCAATCAGCCCCAGCATTTT
TRBD1	TRBV28	many	TRBJ2-7	CASSLGGQATYEQYF	TGTGCCAGCAGTTTAGGAGGACAGGCAACCTACGAGCAGTACTTC
TRBD1	TRBV7-9	few	TRBJ2-1	CASSLARTGGNEQFF	TGTGCCAGCAGCTTAGCAAGGACAGGGGGCAATGAGCAGTTCTTC
TRBD2	TRBV4-1	.	TRBJ2-1	CASSQDPSTSGSYNEQFF	TGCGCCAGCAGCCAAGATCCCTCGACTAGCGGGTCCTACAATGAGCAGTTCTTC
.	TRBV6-6	.	TRBJ2-5	CASSYGIGGSVQETQYF	TGTGCCAGCAGTTACGGTATTGGCGGGTCCGTACAAGAGACCCAGTACTTC
TRBD1	TRBV10-3	few	TRBJ1-2	CAISDGQGTYGYTF	TGTGCCATCAGCGATGGACAGGGGACTTATGGCTACACCTTC
TRBD2	TRBV20-1	few	TRBJ2-7	CSANPRGSRPGGEQYF	TGCAGTGCCAACCCTCGGGGTAGCCGGCCGGGGGGTGAGCAGTACTTC
TRBD2	TRBV5-6	few	TRBJ2-2	CASSRTSGRSSTGELFF	TGTGCCAGCAGCCGGACTAGCGGGAGATCTAGCACCGGGGAGCTGTTTTTT
TRBD2	TRBV13	.	TRBJ2-1	CASSLGGRDVREQFF	TGTGCCAGCAGCTTAGGAGGGAGGGACGTGAGGGAGCAGTTCTTC
.	TRBV20-1	.	TRBJ2-4	CSARWGLRGNIQYF	TGCAGTGCTAGGTGGGGACTGCGAGGAAACATTCAGTACTTC
TRBD2	TRBV24-1	few	TRBJ2-1	CATSDSIPGLAGGPRNEQFF	TGTGCCACCAGTGATTCGATCCCGGGACTAGCGGGAGGGCCGCGAAATGAGCAGTTCTTC
.	TRBV28	.	TRBJ2-7	CASRRVSSYEQYF	TGTGCCAGCCGAAGAGTTAGCTCCTACGAGCAGTACTTC
TRBD2	TRBV7-3	.	TRBJ2-3	CASSPPGLAGRGTDTQYF	TGTGCCAGCAGCCCCCCGGGACTAGCGGGCCGGGGCACAGATACGCAGTATTTT
TRBD2	TRBV6-2/TRBV6-3	.	TRBJ2-5	CASGGSREIQYF	TGTGCCAGCGGCGGGAGCAGAGAGATCCAGTACTTC
.	TRBV12-3/TRBV12-4	.	TRBJ1-4	CASSADPNEKLFF	TGTGCCAGCAGCGCTGATCCGAATGAAAAACTGTTTTTT
TRBD2	TRBV29-1	.	TRBJ2-1	CGVEPSGRASNGQFF	TGCGGCGTTGAACCGAGCGGGAGGGCCTCCAATGGGCAGTTCTTC
.	TRBV29-1	.	TRBJ2-7	CSGRPSSYNEQYF	TGCAGCGGCCGGCCCTCGTCCTACAATGAGCAGTACTTC
TRBD1	TRBV27	.	TRBJ2-7	CASFGQGAYEQYF	TGTGCCAGTTTCGGACAGGGAGCCTACGAGCAGTACTTC
.	TRBV7-8	.	TRBJ2-5	CASSPRTGWETQDF	TGTGCCAGCAGCCCCCGGACTGGTTGGGAGACCCAGGACTTC
TRBD1	TRBV20-1	.	TRBJ2-5	CSADKRDRGQETQYF	TGCAGTGCCGACAAACGGGACAGGGGACAAGAGACCCAGTACTTC
.	TRBV27	once	TRBJ2-3	CASSSRLPTDTQYF	TGTGCCAGCAGTTCCAGACTACCCACAGATACGCAGTATTTT
.	TRBV20-1	.	TRBJ1-5	CSARETLNQPQHF	TGCAGTGCTAGAGAAACCCTCAATCAGCCCCAGCATTTT
.	TRBV29-1	few	TRBJ1-5	CSVGGGRGNQPQHF	TGCAGCGTGGGGGGAGGCAGGGGCAATCAGCCCCAGCATTTT
TRBD1	TRBV6-5	.	TRBJ2-2	CASSTIGDRNTGELFF	TGTGCCAGCAGTACCATAGGGGACAGAAACACCGGGGAGCTGTTTTTT
.	TRBV20-1	.	TRBJ2-3	CSASISDTDTQYF	TGCAGTGCTAGTATTAGCGATACAGATACGCAGTATTTT
.	TRBV27	few	TRBJ2-3	CASSLAPPDTQYF	TGTGCCAGCAGTTTGGCACCCCCAGATACGCAGTATTTT
TRBD2	TRBV4-1	.	TRBJ2-4	CASSQDPSGSVNIQYF	TGCGCCAGCAGCCAAGATCCTAGCGGGAGTGTAAACATTCAGTACTTC
TRBD2	TRBV7-2	once	TRBJ2-1	CASSLGSSGPYNEQFF	TGTGCCAGCAGCTTAGGGTCTAGCGGGCCATACAATGAGCAGTTCTTC
TRBD1	TRBV11-3	.	TRBJ2-5	CACSLAGGYSETQYF	TGTGCCTGCAGCTTGGCAGGGGGCTATTCAGAGACCCAGTACTTC
.	TRBV9	.	TRBJ2-7	CASSVGVERTGEQYF	TGTGCCAGCAGCGTAGGGGTCGAACGGACCGGCGAGCAGTACTTC
TRBD2	TRBV5-1	.	TRBJ2-3	CASSLTSGRAGADTQYF	TGCGCCAGCAGCTTGACTAGCGGGAGAGCGGGGGCAGATACGCAGTATTTT